These 27 T cell receptor beta chains were sequenced from one sample in a study of blood T cells in healthy people across ages. Using a J-beta primer mix together with a sample-barcoded 5' primer, a second PCR was run for roughly 6 to 11 cycles. TCRdb re-analysed the 5' RACE reads in MiXCR, keeping a single row per CDR3 protein. Of fewer than 1,000,000 distinct CDR3 sequences listed, roughly 44% were seen once; the top ten hold 15% to 25%. Material: blood. The origin of the receptors is a man aged 60-69 years in good health.

The chain uses TRBV29-1 and TRBJ1-5, with a possible D match to TRBD1 (5 bases). The CDR3 runs 12 residues. V was shortened by 7 bases and J by 4 bases, with 11 bases between the two germline ends. Germline V gene lookup returns CDR1 SQVTM and CDR2 ANQGSEA. The CDR3: CSAGGRNQPQHF. The CDR3, as DNA: TGCAGCGCGGGGGGTCGGAATCAGCCCCAGCATTTT.

This chain's CDR3 is CASSSLRDTTAEQFF. CDR3 coding DNA: TGTGCCAGCAGCTCCCTGCGAGATACGACAGCTGAGCAGTTCTTC. The V gene is TRBV11-2, the J gene TRBJ2-1, with D maybe TRBD1 (5 bases). V gave up 4 bases and J gave up 9 bases, with 19 bases separating them. The CDR3 is made up of 15 amino acids. The V gene's germline CDR1 is SGHAT and CDR2 FQNNGV. Looking up the rest from reference TRBV11-2 and TRBJ2-1 gives the full variable domain: EAGVAQSPRYKIIEKRQSVAFWCNPISGHATLYWYQQILGQGPKLLIQFQNNGVVDDSQLPKDRFSAERLKGVDSTLKIQPAKLEDSAVYLCASSSLRDTTAEQFFGPGTRLTVL.

In its sample, this clonotype was seen many times. The chain joins TRBV7-2 to TRBJ2-7; D is ambiguous. The V end lost 2 bases, the J end lost 3 bases, and 11 bases lay between the germline ends. The CDR3 extends over 14 amino acids. Looked up from germline, CDR1 is SGHTA and CDR2 is FQGNSA. The CDR3 nucleotides are TGTGCCAGCAGCTTAAATGTCCTTCTCTACGAGCAGTACTTC. Translating gives CASSLNVLLYEQYF.

There are a few counts of this clonotype. This chain uses TRBV4-1 with TRBJ2-2, with D possibly being TRBD1 (5 bases). Germline lookup yields CDR1 MGHRA and CDR2 YSYEKL. This CDR3 region has 19 residues. V lost 0 bases to trimming and J lost 0 bases, with 17 bases between them. CDR3 sequence: CASSQDPPPRGPNTGELFF. DNA of the CDR3: TGCGCCAGCAGCCAAGATCCCCCCCCAAGGGGCCCGAACACCGGGGAGCTGTTTTTT.

Regarding this clonotype: The junction departs from germline at one end; a sequencing error may be responsible. The chain links TRBV27 to TRBJ2-7; TRBD2 aligns across 9 bases. The CDR3 runs to 16 residues. CDR1 is MNHEY, CDR2 SMNVEV, per germline (reference sequence). In nucleotides, the CDR3 is TGTTCCAGCAGTCTTTCCTTAGCGGGGGTTAGTTACGAGCAGTACTTC. It translates to CSSSLSLAGVSYEQYF.

This clonotype was picked up one time. J is TRBJ2-5 and V is TRBV20-1; D is perhaps TRBD1 (6 bases). This CDR3 has 12 residues. Germline CDR1 and CDR2: DFQATT and SNEGSKA (reference sequence). With 6 bases removed from V and 6 bases from J, the gap between germline ends came to 14 bases. The DNA for the CDR3 is TGCAGTGCCGCATCGACAGGTCAGACCCAGTACTTC. It codes for CSAASTGQTQYF.

The CDR3 coding sequence is TGTGCCAGCTTAGGAGGACTTACGTACCAAGAGACCCAGTACTTC. It yields the protein CASLGGLTYQETQYF. The chain combines TRBV11-2 with TRBJ2-5; D may be TRBD2 (5 bases). V was clipped by 8 bases and J by 0 bases, with 16 bases between them. The CDR3 is 15 amino acids. From germline, CDR1 is SGHAT and CDR2 FQNNGV.

This clonotype was picked up a small number of times. The chain has TRBV7-9 and TRBJ2-5; perhaps D is TRBD1 or TRBD2 (5 bases each). The germline V and J ends were trimmed by 6 bases and 5 bases, with 16 bases remaining between them. CDR1 is SEHNR, CDR2 FQNEAQ, per germline (reference sequence). The CDR3 length is 14 residues. In DNA form, the CDR3 reads TGTGCCAGCAGTTTAACCGGGACGGGCGAGACCCAGTACTTC. It codes for CASSLTGTGETQYF.

The chain links TRBV18 to TRBJ2-1; D perhaps matches TRBD2 (6 bases). Germline loops: CDR1 KGHSH, CDR2 LQKENI. This CDR3 is 15 amino acids long. Trimming cost V 4 bases and J 8 bases, with 18 bases left between them. The CDR3, as DNA: TGTGCCAGCTCACAAACGCCGGGACTTATTTATGAGCAGTTCTTC. This encodes CASSQTPGLIYEQFF.

This clonotype was seen at least ten times. The chain links TRBV28 to TRBJ1-5, with D perhaps TRBD1 (6 bases). The germline V and J ends were trimmed by 4 bases and 5 bases, with 24 bases remaining between them. There are 18 residues in the CDR3. The germline V gene encodes CDR1 MDHEN and CDR2 SYDVKM. The CDR3 region is CASSYSPGLGALDQPQHF. CDR3 in DNA: TGTGCCAGCAGTTATAGCCCCGGGTTGGGGGCGTTGGATCAGCCCCAGCATTTT.

The CDR3 DNA follows: TGTGCCAGCAGCCAAGCGGTGGGCCTTATGTCCTACGAGCAGTACTTC. Translating it yields CASSQAVGLMSYEQYF. The chain couples TRBV3-1 to TRBJ2-7; D is undetermined. CDR3 length equals 16 residues. Germline CDR1 is LGHDT and CDR2 is YNNKEL (reference sequence). The ends were cut back, 1 base at V and 1 base at J, with 14 bases in the middle.

This clonotype was found many times. The V call is TRBV25-1, the J call TRBJ2-4, with 7 bases fitting TRBD1. In germline, CDR1 is MGHDK, CDR2 SYGVNS. The J segment lost 5 bases and the V segment lost 3 bases, leaving 7 bases of the junction unmatched. CDR3 size: 15 residues. The chain's CDR3 is CASSDLTGLQNIQYF. The CDR3 bases are TGTGCCAGCAGTGACCTGACAGGGTTGCAAAACATTCAGTACTTC. Supplemented by reference TRBV25-1 and TRBJ2-4, the full variable domain reads EADIYQTPRYLVIGTGKKITLECSQTMGHDKMYWYQQDPGMELHLIHYSYGVNSTEKGDLSSESTVSRIRTEHFPLTLESARPSHTSQYLCASSDLTGLQNIQYFGAGTRLSVL.

A few counts support this clonotype. This may be a read error: a much more frequent sequence differs by one nucleotide. J is TRBJ2-3 and V is TRBV9; D gene unclear. This CDR3 comprises 12 residues. Germline V gene data show CDR1 as SGDLS and CDR2 as YYNGEE. V was trimmed by 4 bases and J by 0 bases, leaving 3 bases between them. CDR3 sequence: CASSISTDTQYF. In DNA form, the CDR3 reads TGTGCCAGCAGCATTAGCACAGATACGCAGTATTTT.

This clonotype has only a few counts. The CDR3 loop reads CASSFNSQGHKEFF. CDR3 DNA: TGTGCCAGCAGTTTTAACAGTCAGGGCCATAAGGAGTTCTTC. This chain links TRBV27 with TRBJ2-1; perhaps TRBD1 as D (5 bases). Germline CDR1 and CDR2: MNHEY and SMNVEV (reference sequence). The CDR3 spans 14 residues. The V end was cut by 3 bases, the J end by 14 bases, with 20 bases between.

The sample holds one count of this clonotype. The chain recombines TRBV6-5 with TRBJ1-2; TRBD1 matches 9 bases. The CDR3 spans 13 residues. Trimming cost V 5 bases and J 6 bases; bases outside gene matches: 4. CDR1 is MNHEY, CDR2 SVGAGI, per germline. The CDR3 DNA follows: TGTGCCAGCAGTCAGGGGACAGGGAATGGCTACACCTTC. Translated: CASSQGTGNGYTF.

The gene calls are TRBV25-1 and TRBJ2-7; D is unresolved. The CDR3 spans 13 residues. V lost 1 base, J lost 1 base, and 5 bases lay in between. Germline CDR1 MGHDK, CDR2 SYGVNS. In nucleotides, the CDR3 is TGTGCCAGCAGTGAATGGGGATCCTACGAGCAGTACTTC. Its protein is CASSEWGSYEQYF.

A few counts support this clonotype. V and J are TRBV4-3 and TRBJ1-6; D might be TRBD1 (5 bases). Deletions cut 3 bases from V and 3 bases from J, with 6 bases between. CDR1 LGHNA and CDR2 YSLEER come from the germline V gene. The CDR3 extends over 14 amino acids. CDR3: CASSQGDYNSPLHF. For the CDR3, the DNA is TGCGCCAGCAGCCAGGGGGACTATAATTCACCCCTCCACTTT.

This clonotype turned up a few times. The rearrangement joins TRBV27 to TRBJ1-2, with D uncertain. There are 12 residues in the CDR3. From germline, CDR1 is MNHEY and CDR2 SMNVEV (reference sequence). The CDR3, as DNA: TGTGACCAAGGGATAGCTAACTATGGCTACACCTTC. It specifies CDQGIANYGYTF.

This clonotype has just a few counts. This chain joins TRBV9 and TRBJ2-1; 9 bases agree with TRBD1. The ends lost 2 bases at V and 6 bases at J; junction bases unmatched: 12. Germline V lookup: CDR1 SGDLS, CDR2 YYNGEE. The CDR3 totals 17 residues. CDR3 in amino acids: CASSVVAGTGRGNEQFF. As DNA, the CDR3 is TGTGCCAGCAGCGTGGTAGCTGGGACAGGGAGGGGCAATGAGCAGTTCTTC.

V is TRBV29-1 and J is TRBJ2-5, with 8 bases lining up with TRBD1. CDR3 length equals 15 residues. Germline CDR1 is SQVTM and CDR2 is ANQGSEA. The trim removed 4 bases at V and 2 bases at J, leaving 9 bases unmatched. This CDR3 is CSVGKGTGWQETQYF. The CDR3 nucleotides read TGCAGCGTTGGAAAGGGGACAGGATGGCAAGAGACCCAGTACTTC.

J is TRBJ2-1 and V is TRBV11-1, with unresolved D. V dropped 0 bases and J dropped 0 bases, with 12 bases sitting between them. There are 17 residues in the CDR3. Germline lookup yields CDR1 SGHAT and CDR2 FQDESV (reference sequence). The CDR3 loop is CASSLAAEVRSYNEQFF. CDR3 DNA: TGTGCCAGCAGCTTAGCGGCAGAAGTACGCTCCTACAATGAGCAGTTCTTC.

This chain joins TRBV14 and TRBJ2-4, with 11 nucleotides matching TRBD1. The J call may be in error: the DNA end matches TRBJ2-7 better. Germline CDR1 reads SGHDN; CDR2 reads FVKESK. The CDR3 totals 16 residues. In DNA form, the CDR3 reads TGTGCCAGCAGCCAAGCCGGACAGGGGGCAAGCTACGAGCAGTACTTC. Its protein product is CASSQAGQGASYEQYF.

About this clonotype itself: A much larger clone lies a single base off, so this may be a read error. V usage is TRBV7-2 and J usage is TRBJ2-1, with 7 positions matching TRBD1. The CDR3 loop spans 12 amino acids. V dropped 5 bases and J dropped 11; count of bases not matched to a gene: 6. Germline V gene sequence: CDR1 SGHTA, CDR2 FQGNSA. The CDR3 protein is CASSQGRGKQFF. The CDR3 coding sequence is TGTGCCAGCAGCCAGGGCAGGGGGAAGCAGTTCTTC.

The rearrangement joins TRBV14 to TRBJ2-2, with 7 bases matching TRBD2. Germline V lookup: CDR1 SGHDN, CDR2 FVKESK. With 4 bases clipped from V and 4 bases from J, the junction kept 6 bases outside the gene matches. The CDR3 is made up of 15 amino acids. The CDR3 coding sequence is TGTGCCAGCAGCCTTCCCGGGAGGAGCACCGGGGAGCTGTTTTTT. Its translation: CASSLPGRSTGELFF.

In its sample, this clonotype was seen a few times. This chain connects TRBV20-1 to TRBJ2-6, with unresolved D. Trimming left V 6 bases short and J 0 bases short, with 6 bases between. The CDR3 totals 13 residues. Germline V gene lookup returns CDR1 DFQATT and CDR2 SNEGSKA (reference sequence). CDR3 protein: CSAWSSGANVLTF. In nucleotides, the CDR3 is TGCAGTGCGTGGAGCTCTGGGGCCAACGTCCTGACTTTC.

The table lists this clonotype with a few counts. This chain connects TRBV4-3 to TRBJ2-5; D possibly corresponds to TRBD2 (5 bases). The J call may be faulty, since TRBJ2-7 better matches the DNA end. Germline lookup yields CDR1 LGHNA and CDR2 YSLEER. The CDR3 extends over 15 amino acids. The CDR3 region is CASSQDLWVGSEQYF. The CDR3 DNA sequence: TGCGCCAGCAGCCAAGATCTTTGGGTAGGGAGCGAGCAGTACTTC.

This chain links TRBV10-3 with TRBJ2-7; D remains unclear. The CDR3 is 13 residues long. V shed 0 bases and J shed 9 bases, with 12 bases lying between them. Germline-derived CDR1 and CDR2 are ENHRY and SYGVKD. This CDR3 reads CAISESAIAGQYF. CDR3 bases: TGTGCCATCAGTGAGTCGGCAATAGCCGGGCAGTACTTC.